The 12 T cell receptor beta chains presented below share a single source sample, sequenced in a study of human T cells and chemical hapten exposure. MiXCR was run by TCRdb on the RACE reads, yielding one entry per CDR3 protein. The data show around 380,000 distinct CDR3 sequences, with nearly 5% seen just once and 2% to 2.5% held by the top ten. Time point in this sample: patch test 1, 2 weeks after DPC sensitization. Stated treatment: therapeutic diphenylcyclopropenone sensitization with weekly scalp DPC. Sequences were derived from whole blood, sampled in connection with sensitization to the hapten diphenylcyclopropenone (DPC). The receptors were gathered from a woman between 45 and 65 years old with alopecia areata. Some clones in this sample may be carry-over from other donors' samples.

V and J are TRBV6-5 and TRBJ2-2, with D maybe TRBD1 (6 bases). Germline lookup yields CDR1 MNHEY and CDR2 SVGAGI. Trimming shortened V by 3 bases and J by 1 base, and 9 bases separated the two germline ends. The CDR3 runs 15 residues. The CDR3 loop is CASSYGGKNTGELFF. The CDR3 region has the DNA TGTGCCAGCAGTTATGGGGGCAAGAACACCGGGGAGCTGTTTTTT.

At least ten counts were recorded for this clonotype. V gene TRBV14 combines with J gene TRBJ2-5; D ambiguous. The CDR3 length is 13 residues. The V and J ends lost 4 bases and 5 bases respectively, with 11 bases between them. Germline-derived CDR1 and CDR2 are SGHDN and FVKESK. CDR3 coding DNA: TGTGCCAGCAGCCGAAGCCCGAGCGAGACCCAGTACTTC. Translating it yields CASSRSPSETQYF.

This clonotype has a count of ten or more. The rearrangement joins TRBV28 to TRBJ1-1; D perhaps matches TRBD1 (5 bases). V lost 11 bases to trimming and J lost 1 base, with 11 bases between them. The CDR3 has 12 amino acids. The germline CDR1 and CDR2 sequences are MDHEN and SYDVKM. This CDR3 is CAGGTGNTEAFF. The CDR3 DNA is TGTGCCGGCGGAACAGGGAACACTGAAGCTTTCTTT.

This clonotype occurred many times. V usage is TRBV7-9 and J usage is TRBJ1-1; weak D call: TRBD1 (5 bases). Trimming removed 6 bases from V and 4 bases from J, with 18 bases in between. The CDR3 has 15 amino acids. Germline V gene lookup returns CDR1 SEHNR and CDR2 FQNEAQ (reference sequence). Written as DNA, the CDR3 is TGTGCCAGCAGTCCGAAGGGGAGTGGGGTCACTGAAGCTTTCTTT. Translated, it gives CASSPKGSGVTEAFF.

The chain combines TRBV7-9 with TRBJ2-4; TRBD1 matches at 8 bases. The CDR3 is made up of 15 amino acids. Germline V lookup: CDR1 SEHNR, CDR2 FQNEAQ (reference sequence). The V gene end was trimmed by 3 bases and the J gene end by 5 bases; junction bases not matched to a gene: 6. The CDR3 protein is CASSFPDRVENIQYF. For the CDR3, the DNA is TGTGCCAGCAGCTTCCCGGACAGGGTAGAAAACATTCAGTACTTC.

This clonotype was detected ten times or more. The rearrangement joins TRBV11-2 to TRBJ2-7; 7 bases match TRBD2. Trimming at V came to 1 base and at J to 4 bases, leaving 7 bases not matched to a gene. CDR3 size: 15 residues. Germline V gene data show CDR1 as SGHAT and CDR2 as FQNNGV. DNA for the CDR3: TGTGCCAGCAGCTTAGTGACGGGACTAAAATACGAGCAGTACTTC. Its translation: CASSLVTGLKYEQYF.

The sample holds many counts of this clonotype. CDR3 sequence reads: CASTPTPLNYGYTF. DNA of the CDR3: TGCGCCAGCACACCCACCCCCCTCAACTATGGCTACACCTTC. The chain links TRBV5-1 to TRBJ1-2; D unresolved. Germline CDR1 is SGHRS and CDR2 is YFSETQ. This CDR3 comprises 14 residues. V was trimmed by 6 bases and J by 2 bases, leaving 14 bases between them.

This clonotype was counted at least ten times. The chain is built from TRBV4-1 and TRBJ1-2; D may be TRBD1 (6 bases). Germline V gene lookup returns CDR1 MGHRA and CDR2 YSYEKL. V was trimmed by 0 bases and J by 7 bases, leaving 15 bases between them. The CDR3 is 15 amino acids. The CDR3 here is CASSQDWPGERGYTF. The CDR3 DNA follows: TGCGCCAGCAGCCAAGATTGGCCAGGGGAACGTGGCTACACCTTC.

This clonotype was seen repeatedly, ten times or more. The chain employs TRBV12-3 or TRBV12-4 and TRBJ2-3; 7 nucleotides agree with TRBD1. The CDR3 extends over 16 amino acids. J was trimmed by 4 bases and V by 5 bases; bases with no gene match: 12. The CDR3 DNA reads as TGTGCCAGCAGTCCACAGGGGAAATTATTCGCAGATACGCAGTATTTT. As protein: CASSPQGKLFADTQYF.

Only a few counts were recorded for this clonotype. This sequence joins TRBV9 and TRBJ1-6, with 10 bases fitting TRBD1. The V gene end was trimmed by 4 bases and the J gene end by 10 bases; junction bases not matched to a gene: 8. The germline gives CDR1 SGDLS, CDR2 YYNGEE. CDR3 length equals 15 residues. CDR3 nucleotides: TGTGCCAGCAGCCCCAGACAGGGGGCAGGGTCACCCCTCCACTTT. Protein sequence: CASSPRQGAGSPLHF.

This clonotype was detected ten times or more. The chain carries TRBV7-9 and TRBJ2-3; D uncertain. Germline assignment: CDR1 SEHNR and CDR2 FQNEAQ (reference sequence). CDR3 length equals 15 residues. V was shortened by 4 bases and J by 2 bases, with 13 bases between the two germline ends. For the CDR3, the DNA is TGTGCCAGCAGCTACGGTGGCAGCGACACAGATACGCAGTATTTT. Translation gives CASSYGGSDTDTQYF.

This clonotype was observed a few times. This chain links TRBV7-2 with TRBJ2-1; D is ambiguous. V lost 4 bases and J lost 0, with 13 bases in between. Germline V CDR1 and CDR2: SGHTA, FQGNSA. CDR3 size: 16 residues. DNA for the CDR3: TGTGCCAGCAGCTACGGCAGCCAGACCTCCTACAATGAGCAGTTCTTC. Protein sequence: CASSYGSQTSYNEQFF. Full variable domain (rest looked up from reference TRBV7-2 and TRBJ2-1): GAGVSQSPSNKVTEKGKDVELRCDPISGHTALYWYRQSLGQGLEFLIYFQGNSAPDKSGLPSDRFSAERTGGSVSTLTIQRTQQEDSAVYLCASSYGSQTSYNEQFFGPGTRLTVL.